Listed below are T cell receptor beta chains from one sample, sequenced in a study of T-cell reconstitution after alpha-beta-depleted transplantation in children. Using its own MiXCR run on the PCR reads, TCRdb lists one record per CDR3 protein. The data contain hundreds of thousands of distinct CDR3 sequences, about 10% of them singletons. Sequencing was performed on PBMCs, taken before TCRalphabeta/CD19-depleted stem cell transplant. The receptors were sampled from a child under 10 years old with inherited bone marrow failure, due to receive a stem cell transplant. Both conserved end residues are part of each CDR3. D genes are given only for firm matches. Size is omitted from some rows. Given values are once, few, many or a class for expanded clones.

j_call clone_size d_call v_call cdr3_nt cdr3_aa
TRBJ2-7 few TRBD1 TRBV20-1 TGCAGTGCCGCCGAGGGGGCGCGTAAGGCCTACGAGCAGTACTTC CSAAEGARKAYEQYF
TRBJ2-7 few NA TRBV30 TGTGCCTGGAGTGTACTCAGGGTAACCGAGCAGTACTTC CAWSVLRVTEQYF
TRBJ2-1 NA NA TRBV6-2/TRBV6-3 TGTGCCAGCAGTTCGACCGGGACGGATTTCTACAATGAGCAGTTCTTC CASSSTGTDFYNEQFF
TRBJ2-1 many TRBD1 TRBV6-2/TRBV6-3 TGTGCCAGCAGTTACACGGGACAGGAAAGCGATGAGCAGTTCTTC CASSYTGQESDEQFF
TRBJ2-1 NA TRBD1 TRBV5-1 TGCGCCAGCAGCTCACGGACAGGGCTGAGTGAGCAGTTCTTC CASSSRTGLSEQFF
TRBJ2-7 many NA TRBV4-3 TGCGCCAGCAGCCAAGAGCGGTCTAGCCTAAGGGGGGAGCAGTACTTC CASSQERSSLRGEQYF
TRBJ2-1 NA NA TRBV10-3 TGTGCCATCAGTGAAGGTGGGGGCTCCTACAATGAGCAGTTCTTC CAISEGGGSYNEQFF
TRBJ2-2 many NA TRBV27 TGTGCCAGCAGCACGACCCCGATCACCGGGGAGCTGTTTTTT CASSTTPITGELFF
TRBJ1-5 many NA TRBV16 TGTGCCAGCAGCCCAATGACGCTAAGAAATAGCAATCAGCCCCAGCATTTT CASSPMTLRNSNQPQHF
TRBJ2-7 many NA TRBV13 TGTGCCAGCAGCTTAGGGCAGGGGACCACCTACGAGCAGTACTTC CASSLGQGTTYEQYF
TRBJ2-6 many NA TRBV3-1 TGTGCCAGCAGCCAAGAGCCGGGGGCATACGTCCTGACTTTC CASSQEPGAYVLTF
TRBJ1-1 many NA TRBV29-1 TGCAGCGTTGTGGGGGGTTCCGCTGAAGCTTTCTTT CSVVGGSAEAFF
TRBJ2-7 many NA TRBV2 TGTGCCAGCAGTAGGATTTTTGGGTACGAGCAGTACTTC CASSRIFGYEQYF
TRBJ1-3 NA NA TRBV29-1 TGCAGCGTGACCGGACTGGCTGGAAACACCATATATTTT CSVTGLAGNTIYF
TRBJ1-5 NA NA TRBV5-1 TGCGCCAGCAGCTTGGAGCTTAATCAGCCCCAGCATTTT CASSLELNQPQHF